Shown below are 9 T cell receptor beta chains from a single sample sequenced in a study of patients and donors after allogeneic stem cell transplantation. TCRdb used MiXCR to reprocess the RT-PCR reads, holding one entry per CDR3 protein. The table includes 84,000 or so distinct CDR3 sequences, about 44% detected once. Sequenced material: blood, either unsorted or a sorted T cell fraction (not recorded which). These receptors originate from a human donor who was either an allogeneic HSCT recipient or a stem cell or donor lymphocyte infusion donor (not recorded which). It is not recorded whose cells these are; they may come from a transplant donor.

This clonotype was counted between two and nine times. The chain is built from TRBV25-1 and TRBJ1-4; possibly TRBD1 for D (5 bases). Germline lookup yields CDR1 MGHDK and CDR2 SYGVNS. The ends were cut back, 6 bases at V and 7 bases at J, with 12 bases in the middle. This CDR3 contains 13 residues. CDR3 residues: CASSWGMGEKLFF. CDR3 coding DNA: TGTGCCAGCAGCTGGGGGATGGGTGAAAAACTGTTTTTT.

CDR3 amino acids: CAISQGDGYTF. The CDR3 nucleotides are TGTGCCATCAGCCAGGGGGACGGCTACACCTTC. V and J are TRBV10-3 and TRBJ1-2; 7 nucleotides match TRBD1. Germline trimming cut 6 bases from V and 8 bases from J; bases unmatched to any gene: 3. Germline V gives CDR1 ENHRY, CDR2 SYGVKD. The CDR3 has 11 amino acids.

The chain recombines TRBV6-5 with TRBJ2-1, with 7 bases fitting TRBD2. The V gene end was trimmed by 4 bases and the J gene end by 6 bases; junction bases not matched to a gene: 6. Germline CDR1 is MNHEY and CDR2 is SVGAGI. This CDR3 is built from 14 residues. The CDR3 loop reads CASSLGLGTNEQFF. The CDR3 DNA sequence: TGTGCCAGCAGTTTAGGACTAGGGACCAATGAGCAGTTCTTC.

This clonotype was recorded a few times. Sequence at one end of the junction differs from germline and may be a read error. The V call is TRBV29-1, the J call TRBJ1-1; TRBD1 matches 10 bases. CDR3 length: 15 residues. Germline CDR1 reads SQVTM; CDR2 reads ANQGSEA. As DNA, the CDR3 is TGCAGCGCTGAAGGGGACAGGGGCAGGAACACTGAAGCTTTCTTT. It yields the protein CSAEGDRGRNTEAFF.

The sample holds a few counts of this clonotype. The chain employs TRBV6-1 and TRBJ1-1; D perhaps matches TRBD1 (6 bases). CDR3 length: 10 amino acids. Germline V gene sequence: CDR1 MNHNS, CDR2 SASEGT. Trimming removed 11 bases from V and 4 bases from J, with 8 bases in between. The CDR3 nucleotides are TGTGCCTCCAGGGGCACTGAAGCTTTCTTT. Its translation: CASRGTEAFF.

The chain recombines TRBV28 with TRBJ2-7, with D tentatively TRBD2 (5 bases). The CDR3 has 16 amino acids. Trimming took 11 bases from V and 2 from J, leaving 25 bases between them. The V gene's germline CDR1 is MDHEN and CDR2 SYDVKM. The CDR3 reads CACYGSGKRRAYEQYF. The CDR3 DNA sequence: TGTGCCTGTTATGGCAGCGGAAAGAGACGAGCCTACGAGCAGTACTTC.

V is TRBV7-9 and J is TRBJ1-4, with unresolved D. The CDR3 runs to 13 residues. Trimming took off 4 bases at V and 6 bases at J, with 9 bases between the two ends. Germline V gene sequence: CDR1 SEHNR, CDR2 FQNEAQ (reference sequence). The CDR3 nucleotides read TGTGCCAGCAGCTATACAGATTATGAAAAACTGTTTTTT. It codes for CASSYTDYEKLFF.

A single count supports this clonotype. The chain employs TRBV9 and TRBJ1-1; tentative D call: TRBD1 (5 bases). Trimming shortened V by 3 bases and J by 5 bases, and 17 bases separated the two germline ends. Germline assignment: CDR1 SGDLS and CDR2 YYNGEE. The CDR3 loop spans 15 amino acids. The CDR3 loop is CASSAPPKGETEAFF. In nucleotides, the CDR3 is TGTGCCAGCAGCGCGCCCCCTAAAGGGGAGACTGAAGCTTTCTTT.

The gene calls are TRBV21-1 and TRBJ1-1. TRBV21-1 is tagged as a pseudogene. This CDR3 is 13 amino acids long. Here the CDR3 DNA reads TGTGCCAGCAGCAAAGTAGTGTACACTGAAGCTTTCTTT. Protein sequence: CASSKVVYTEAFF.